These 7 T cell receptor beta chains were sequenced from one sample in a study of cytomegalovirus exposure and HLA in healthy donors. Researchers ran the PCR with 60 Vbeta and 13 Jbeta primers. Sequenced by immunoSEQ multiplex PCR; TCRdb stores in-frame clones only, minus some. The sample contains approximately 54,000 clones, approximately 77% of which appear only once. Sequences were obtained from PBMCs. These TCRs come from a woman aged 18 to 35 in good health and CMV-seronegative.

This clone turned up a few times. The chain combines TRBV2 with TRBJ1-1, with 9 bases matching TRBD1. CDR3 length equals 14 residues. Trimming took 6 bases from V and 5 from J; bases not matched to a gene: 7. The germline gives CDR1 SNHLY, CDR2 FYNNEI. CDR3 sequence: CASRVDRGWTEAFF. CDR3 DNA sequence: TGTGCCAGCAGGGTGGACAGGGGATGGACTGAAGCTTTCTTT.

This chain connects TRBV7-3 to TRBJ1-5; 8 bases are a match to TRBD1. CDR3 length equals 14 residues. Trimming at V came to 5 bases and at J to 9 bases, leaving 9 bases not matched to a gene. Per the germline V gene, CDR1 is SGHTA and CDR2 is FQGTGA. CDR3 DNA: TGTGCCAGCAGCCCCGGACAGGGCCAGGGGCCCCAGCATTTT. Amino acid sequence: CASSPGQGQGPQHF.

V usage is TRBV10-2 and J usage is TRBJ2-7; 7 nucleotides line up with TRBD2. The germline V gene has CDR1 WSHSY and CDR2 SAAADI. The CDR3 extends over 12 amino acids. Trimming took 4 bases from V and 3 from J; bases not matched to a gene: 0. CDR3 sequence (DNA): TGCGCCAGCAGTGGGGGGGGCTACGAGCAGTACTTC. Translating gives CASSGGGYEQYF.

V is TRBV28 and J is TRBJ2-1; 8 bases align to TRBD2. Germline V CDR1 and CDR2: MDHEN, SYDVKM. With 3 bases clipped from V and 0 bases from J, the junction kept 10 bases outside the gene matches. The CDR3 is 18 residues long. CDR3 in DNA: TGTGCCAGCAGTTTCGTGACTAGCGTCCGATCCTCCTACAATGAGCAGTTCTTC. Translation: CASSFVTSVRSSYNEQFF.

The V and J genes are TRBV27 and TRBJ2-3; D remains unclear. The CDR3 totals 13 residues. Germline CDR1 is MNHEY and CDR2 is SMNVEV (reference sequence). V lost 2 bases and J lost 2, with 5 bases in between. CDR3 region: CASSLVYTDTQYF. The CDR3 bases are TGTGCCAGCAGTTTAGTCTACACAGATACGCAGTATTTT.

The CDR3 DNA is TGTGCCAGCAGCTTAGACGGGAGCGTCTCCTACGAGCAGTACTTC. Amino acid sequence: CASSLDGSVSYEQYF. The rearrangement uses TRBV7-3 and TRBJ2-7; a weak D match, TRBD2 (6 bases). The CDR3 runs to 15 residues. V shed 2 bases and J shed 0 bases, with 11 bases lying between them. Germline CDR1 and CDR2: SGHTA and FQGTGA.

The gene calls are TRBV19 and TRBJ1-5, with D unresolved. This CDR3 spans 16 amino acids. CDR1 LNHDA and CDR2 SQIVND come from the germline V gene (reference sequence). The ends were cut back, 1 base at V and 7 bases at J, with 17 bases in the middle. The CDR3 region has the DNA TGTGCCAGTAGTATAGGAGCCGGGGAAGGACCCCAGCCCCAGCATTTT. It encodes CASSIGAGEGPQPQHF.